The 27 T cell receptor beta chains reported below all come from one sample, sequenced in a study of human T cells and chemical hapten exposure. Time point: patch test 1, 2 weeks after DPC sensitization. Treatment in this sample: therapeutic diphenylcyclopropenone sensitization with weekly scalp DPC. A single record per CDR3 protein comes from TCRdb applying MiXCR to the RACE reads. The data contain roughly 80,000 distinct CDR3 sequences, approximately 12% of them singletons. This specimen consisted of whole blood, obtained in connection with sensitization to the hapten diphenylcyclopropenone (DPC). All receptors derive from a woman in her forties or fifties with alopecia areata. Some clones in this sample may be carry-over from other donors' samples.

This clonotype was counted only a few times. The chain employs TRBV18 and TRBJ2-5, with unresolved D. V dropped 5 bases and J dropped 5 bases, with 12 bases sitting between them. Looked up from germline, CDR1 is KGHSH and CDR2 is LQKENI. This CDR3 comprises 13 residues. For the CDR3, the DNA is TGTGCCAGCTCAACTCAGAATGCGGAGACCCAGTACTTC. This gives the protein CASSTQNAETQYF. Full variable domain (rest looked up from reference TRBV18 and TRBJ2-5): NAGVMQNPRHLVRRRGQEARLRCSPMKGHSHVYWYRQLPEEGLKFMVYLQKENIIDESGMPKERFSAEFPKEGPSILRIQQVVRGDSAAYFCASSTQNAETQYFGPGTRLLVL.

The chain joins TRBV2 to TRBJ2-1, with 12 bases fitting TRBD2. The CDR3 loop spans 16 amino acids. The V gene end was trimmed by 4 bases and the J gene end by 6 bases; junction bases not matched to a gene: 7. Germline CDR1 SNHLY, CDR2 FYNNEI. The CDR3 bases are TGTGCCAGCAGTGGGACTAGCGGGATCCTCATCAATGAGCAGTTCTTC. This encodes CASSGTSGILINEQFF.

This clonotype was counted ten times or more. The CDR3 DNA reads as TGTGCCAGCAGCTTAGGGACTAGCGGGGGTGAGCAGTTCTTC. This codes for CASSLGTSGGEQFF. The chain employs TRBV7-3 and TRBJ2-1; 14 bases are shared with TRBD2. Germline V gene sequence: CDR1 SGHTA, CDR2 FQGTGA. The J segment lost 9 bases and the V segment lost 2 bases, leaving 0 bases of the junction unmatched. This CDR3 is 14 amino acids long. Combining the CDR3 with reference TRBV7-3 and TRBJ2-1 gives the whole variable domain GAGVSQTPSNKVTEKGKYVELRCDPISGHTALYWYRQSLGQGPEFLIYFQGTGAADDSGLPNDRFFAVRPEGSVSTLKIQRTERGDSAVYLCASSLGTSGGEQFFGPGTRLTVL.

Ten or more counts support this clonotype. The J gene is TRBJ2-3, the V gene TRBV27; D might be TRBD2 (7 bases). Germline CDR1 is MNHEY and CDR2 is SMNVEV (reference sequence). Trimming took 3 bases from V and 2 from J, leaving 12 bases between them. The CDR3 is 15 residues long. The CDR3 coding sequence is TGTGCCAGCAGTTTGGGGGGGGGCCCCACAGATACGCAGTATTTT. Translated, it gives CASSLGGGPTDTQYF.

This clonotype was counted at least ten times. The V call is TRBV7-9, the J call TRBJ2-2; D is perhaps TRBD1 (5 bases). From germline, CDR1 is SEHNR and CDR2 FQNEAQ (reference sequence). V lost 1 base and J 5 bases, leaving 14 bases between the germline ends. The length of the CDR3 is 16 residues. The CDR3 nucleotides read TGTGCCAGCAGCTTAGGTGCAGGGTTCTTTACCGGGGAGCTGTTTTTT. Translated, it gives CASSLGAGFFTGELFF.

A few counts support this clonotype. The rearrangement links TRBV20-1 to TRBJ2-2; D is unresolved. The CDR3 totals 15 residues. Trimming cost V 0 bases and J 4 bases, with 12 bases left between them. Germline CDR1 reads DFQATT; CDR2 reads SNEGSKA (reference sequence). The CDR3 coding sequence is TGCAGTGCTAGAGATAAGGGTATGAGCACCGGGGAGCTGTTTTTT. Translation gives CSARDKGMSTGELFF.

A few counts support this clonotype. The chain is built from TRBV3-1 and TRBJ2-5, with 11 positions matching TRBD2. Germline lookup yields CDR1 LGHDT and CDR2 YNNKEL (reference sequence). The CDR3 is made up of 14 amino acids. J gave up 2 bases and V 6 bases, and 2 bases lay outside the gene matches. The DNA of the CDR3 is TGTGCCAGCAGTCGGACTAGCGGGCAAGAGACCCAGTACTTC. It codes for CASSRTSGQETQYF.

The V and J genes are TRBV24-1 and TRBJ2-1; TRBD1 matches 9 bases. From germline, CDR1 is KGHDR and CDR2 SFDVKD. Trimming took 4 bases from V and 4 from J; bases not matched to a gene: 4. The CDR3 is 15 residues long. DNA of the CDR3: TGTGCCACCAGTGAAACAGGGGGCAGGTACAATGAGCAGTTCTTC. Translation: CATSETGGRYNEQFF.

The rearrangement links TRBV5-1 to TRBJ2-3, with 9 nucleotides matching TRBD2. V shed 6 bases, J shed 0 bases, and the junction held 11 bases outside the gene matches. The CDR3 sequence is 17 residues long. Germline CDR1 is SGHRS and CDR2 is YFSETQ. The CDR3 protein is CASMFLAGTTSTDTQYF. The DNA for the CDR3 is TGCGCCAGCATGTTCCTAGCGGGGACAACTAGCACAGATACGCAGTATTTT. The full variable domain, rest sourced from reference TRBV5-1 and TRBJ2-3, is KAGVTQTPRYLIKTRGQQVTLSCSPISGHRSVSWYQQTPGQGLQFLFEYFSETQRNKGNFPGRFSGRQFSNSRSEMNVSTLELGDSALYLCASMFLAGTTSTDTQYFGPGTRLTVL.

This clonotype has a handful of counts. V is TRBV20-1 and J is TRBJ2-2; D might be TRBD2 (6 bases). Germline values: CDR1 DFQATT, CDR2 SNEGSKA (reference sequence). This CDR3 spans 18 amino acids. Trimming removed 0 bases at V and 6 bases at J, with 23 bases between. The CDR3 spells CSARDWSGGTLGAGELFF. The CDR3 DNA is TGCAGTGCTAGAGATTGGAGTGGCGGGACCCTGGGGGCCGGGGAGCTGTTTTTT.

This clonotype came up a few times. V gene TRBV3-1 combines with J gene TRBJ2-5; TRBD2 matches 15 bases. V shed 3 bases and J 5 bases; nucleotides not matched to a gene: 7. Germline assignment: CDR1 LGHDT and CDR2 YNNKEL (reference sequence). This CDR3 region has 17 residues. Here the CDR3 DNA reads TGTGCCAGCAGCCACAGGACTAGCGGGAGGGCAGCGGAGACCCAGTACTTC. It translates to CASSHRTSGRAAETQYF.

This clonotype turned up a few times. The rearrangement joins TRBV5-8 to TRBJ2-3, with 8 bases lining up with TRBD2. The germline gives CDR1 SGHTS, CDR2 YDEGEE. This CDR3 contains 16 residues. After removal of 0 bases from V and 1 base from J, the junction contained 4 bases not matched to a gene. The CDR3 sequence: CASSLGDGGGTDTQYF. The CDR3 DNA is TGTGCCAGCAGCTTGGGCGACGGGGGGGGCACAGATACGCAGTATTTT.

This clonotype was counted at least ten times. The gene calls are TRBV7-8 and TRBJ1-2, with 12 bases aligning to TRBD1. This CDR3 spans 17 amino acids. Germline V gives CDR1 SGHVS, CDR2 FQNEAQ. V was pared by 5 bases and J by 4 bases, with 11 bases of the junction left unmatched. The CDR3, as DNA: TGTGCCAGCAGCATGTCCGGGACAGGGGGCGCTTCCTATGGCTACACCTTC. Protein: CASSMSGTGGASYGYTF.

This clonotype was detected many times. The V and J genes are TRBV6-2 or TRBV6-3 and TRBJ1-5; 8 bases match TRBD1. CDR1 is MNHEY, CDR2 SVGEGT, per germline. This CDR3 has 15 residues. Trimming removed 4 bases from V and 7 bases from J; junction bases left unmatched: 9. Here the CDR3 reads CASSFLQGGGQPQHF. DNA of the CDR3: TGTGCCAGCAGTTTTTTACAGGGGGGAGGACAGCCCCAGCATTTT.

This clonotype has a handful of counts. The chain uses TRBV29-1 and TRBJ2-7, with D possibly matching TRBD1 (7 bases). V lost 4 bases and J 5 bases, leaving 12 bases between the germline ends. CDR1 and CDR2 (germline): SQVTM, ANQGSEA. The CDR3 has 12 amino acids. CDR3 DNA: TGCAGCGTTGTGACAGGGAGGAACGAGCAGTACTTC. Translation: CSVVTGRNEQYF.

The CDR3 protein is CASSSRISYGYTF. The CDR3 DNA reads TGTGCCAGCAGTTCCCGGATTAGCTATGGCTACACCTTC. This rearrangement joins TRBV28 to TRBJ1-2; no reliable D call. Germline CDR1 is MDHEN and CDR2 is SYDVKM. Trimming removed 4 bases from V and 4 bases from J, with 10 bases in between. The length of the CDR3 is 13 residues.

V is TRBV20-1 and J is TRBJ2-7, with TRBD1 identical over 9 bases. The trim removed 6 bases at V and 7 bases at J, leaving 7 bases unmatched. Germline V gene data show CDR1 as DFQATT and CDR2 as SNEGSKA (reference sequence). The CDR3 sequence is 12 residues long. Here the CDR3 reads CSANMGQGEQYF. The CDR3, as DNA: TGCAGTGCCAACATGGGACAGGGAGAGCAGTACTTC.

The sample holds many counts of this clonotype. CDR3 nucleotides: TGTGCCAGCAGCGTAGTGAGGAACACTGAAGCTTTCTTT. This gives the protein CASSVVRNTEAFF. The chain joins TRBV9 to TRBJ1-1; D gene uncertain. Trimming stripped 0 bases from V and 1 base from J, with 4 bases between. Germline loops: CDR1 SGDLS, CDR2 YYNGEE. The CDR3 contains 13 residues. Complete variable domain (other parts from reference TRBV9 and TRBJ1-1): DSGVTQTPKHLITATGQRVTLRCSPRSGDLSVYWYQQSLDQGLQFLIQYYNGEERAKGNILERFSAQQFPDLHSELNLSSLELGDSALYFCASSVVRNTEAFFGQGTRLTVV.

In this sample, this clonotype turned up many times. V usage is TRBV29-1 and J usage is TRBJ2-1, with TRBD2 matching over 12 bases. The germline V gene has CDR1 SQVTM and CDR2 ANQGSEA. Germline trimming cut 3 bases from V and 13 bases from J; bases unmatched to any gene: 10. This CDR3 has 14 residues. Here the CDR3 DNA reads TGCAGCGTTGAGAGGCGACTAGCGGGAGTCGGCCAGTTCTTC. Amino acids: CSVERRLAGVGQFF.

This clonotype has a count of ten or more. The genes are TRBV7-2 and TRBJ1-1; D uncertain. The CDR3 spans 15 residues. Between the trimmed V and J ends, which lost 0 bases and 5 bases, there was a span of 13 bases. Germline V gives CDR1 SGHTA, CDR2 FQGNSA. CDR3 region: CASSLAAAGVTEAFF. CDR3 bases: TGTGCCAGCAGCTTAGCGGCAGCCGGAGTAACTGAAGCTTTCTTT.

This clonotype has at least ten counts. The CDR3 coding sequence is TGCGCCAGCAGCTTGGTACTAGCGGGCCACGGGGAGCTGTTTTTT. Protein sequence: CASSLVLAGHGELFF. The rearrangement links TRBV5-1 to TRBJ2-2; 9 bases are a match to TRBD2. The CDR3 contains 15 residues. J gave up 7 bases and V 0 bases, and 4 bases lay outside the gene matches. Germline V gene data show CDR1 as SGHRS and CDR2 as YFSETQ.

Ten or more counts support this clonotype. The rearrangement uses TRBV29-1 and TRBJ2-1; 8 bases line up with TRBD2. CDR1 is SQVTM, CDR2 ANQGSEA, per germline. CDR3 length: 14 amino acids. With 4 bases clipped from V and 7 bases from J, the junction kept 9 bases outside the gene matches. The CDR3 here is CSVVTGGHYNEQFF. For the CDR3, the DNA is TGCAGCGTTGTCACGGGAGGGCACTATAATGAGCAGTTCTTC.

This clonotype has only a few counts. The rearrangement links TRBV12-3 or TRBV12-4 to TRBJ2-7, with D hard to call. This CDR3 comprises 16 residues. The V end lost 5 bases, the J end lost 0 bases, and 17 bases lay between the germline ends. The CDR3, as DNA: TGTGCCAGCAGTCCGTGGGGTCGCTTTCTCTCCTACGAGCAGTACTTC. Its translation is CASSPWGRFLSYEQYF.

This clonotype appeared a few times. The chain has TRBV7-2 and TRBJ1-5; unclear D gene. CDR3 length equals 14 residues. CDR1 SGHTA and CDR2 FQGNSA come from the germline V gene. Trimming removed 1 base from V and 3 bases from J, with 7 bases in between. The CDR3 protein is CASSLGGFNQPQHF. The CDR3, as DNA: TGTGCCAGCAGCTTAGGCGGTTTCAATCAGCCCCAGCATTTT.

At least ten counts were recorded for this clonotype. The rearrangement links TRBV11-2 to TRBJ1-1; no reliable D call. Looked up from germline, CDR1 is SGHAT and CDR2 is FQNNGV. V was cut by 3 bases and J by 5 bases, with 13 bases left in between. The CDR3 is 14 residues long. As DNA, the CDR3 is TGTGCCAGCAGCTTGGTAGCTCGAGGAACTGAAGCTTTCTTT. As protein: CASSLVARGTEAFF.

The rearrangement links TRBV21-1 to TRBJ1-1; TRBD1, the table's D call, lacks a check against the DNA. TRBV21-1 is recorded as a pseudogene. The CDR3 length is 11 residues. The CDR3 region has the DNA TGTGCCAGCGGACAGGGACCTGAAGCTTTCTTT. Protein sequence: CASGQGPEAFF.

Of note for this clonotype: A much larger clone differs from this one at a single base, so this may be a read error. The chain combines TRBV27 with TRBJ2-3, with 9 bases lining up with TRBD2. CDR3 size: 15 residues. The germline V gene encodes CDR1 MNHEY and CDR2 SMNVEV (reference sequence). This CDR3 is CTSSPLAGLTDTQYF. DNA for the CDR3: TGTACCAGCAGTCCCCTAGCGGGGTTGACAGATACGCAGTATTTT.